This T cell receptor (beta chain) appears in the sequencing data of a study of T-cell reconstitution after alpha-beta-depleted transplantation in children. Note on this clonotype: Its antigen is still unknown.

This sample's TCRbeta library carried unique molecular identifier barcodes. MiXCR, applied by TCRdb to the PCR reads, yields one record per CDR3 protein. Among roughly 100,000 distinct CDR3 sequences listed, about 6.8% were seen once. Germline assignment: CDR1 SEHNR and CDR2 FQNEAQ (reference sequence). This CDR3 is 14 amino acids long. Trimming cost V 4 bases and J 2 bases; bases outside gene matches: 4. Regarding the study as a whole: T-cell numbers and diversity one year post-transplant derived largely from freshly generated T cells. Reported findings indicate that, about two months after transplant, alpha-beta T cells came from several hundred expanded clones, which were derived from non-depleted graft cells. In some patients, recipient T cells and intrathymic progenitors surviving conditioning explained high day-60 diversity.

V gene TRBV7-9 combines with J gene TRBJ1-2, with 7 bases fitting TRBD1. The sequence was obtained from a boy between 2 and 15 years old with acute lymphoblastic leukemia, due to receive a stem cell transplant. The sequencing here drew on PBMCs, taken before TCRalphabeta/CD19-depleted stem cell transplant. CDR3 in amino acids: CASSSTGPNYGYTF. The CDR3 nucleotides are TGTGCCAGCAGCTCGACAGGGCCCAACTATGGCTACACCTTC. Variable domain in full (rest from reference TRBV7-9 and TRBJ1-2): DTGVSQNPRHKITKRGQNVTFRCDPISEHNRLYWYRQTLGQGPEFLTYFQNEAQLEKSRLLSDRFSAERPKGSFSTLEIQRTEQGDSAMYLCASSSTGPNYGYTFGSGTRLTVV.